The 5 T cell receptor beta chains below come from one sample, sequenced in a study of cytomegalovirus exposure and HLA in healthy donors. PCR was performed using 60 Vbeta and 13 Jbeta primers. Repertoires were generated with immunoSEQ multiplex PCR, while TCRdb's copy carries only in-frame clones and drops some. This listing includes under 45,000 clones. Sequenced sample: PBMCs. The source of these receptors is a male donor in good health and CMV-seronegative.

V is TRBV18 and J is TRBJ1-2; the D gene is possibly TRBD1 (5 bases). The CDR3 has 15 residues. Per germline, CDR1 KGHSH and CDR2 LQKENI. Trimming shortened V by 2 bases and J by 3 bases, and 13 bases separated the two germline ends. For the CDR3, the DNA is TGTGCCAGCTCACCATCCGGCAGGGCCGACTATGGCTACACCTTC. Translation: CASSPSGRADYGYTF. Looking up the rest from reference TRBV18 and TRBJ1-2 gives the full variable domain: NAGVMQNPRHLVRRRGQEARLRCSPMKGHSHVYWYRQLPEEGLKFMVYLQKENIIDESGMPKERFSAEFPKEGPSILRIQQVVRGDSAAYFCASSPSGRADYGYTFGSGTRLTVV.

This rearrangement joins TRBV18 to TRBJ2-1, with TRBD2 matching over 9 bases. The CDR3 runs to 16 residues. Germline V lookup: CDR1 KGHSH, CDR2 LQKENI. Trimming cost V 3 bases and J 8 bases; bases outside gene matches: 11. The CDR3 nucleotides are TGTGCCAGCTCACCCCCCCGGCGGGGGGGCTCTGATGAGCAGTTCTTC. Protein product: CASSPPRRGGSDEQFF.

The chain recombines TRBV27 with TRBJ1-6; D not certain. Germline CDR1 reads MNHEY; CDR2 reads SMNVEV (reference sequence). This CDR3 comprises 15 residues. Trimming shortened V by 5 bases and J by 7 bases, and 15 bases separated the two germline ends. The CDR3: CASSQRSTLNSPLHF. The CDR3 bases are TGTGCCAGCAGTCAGAGGTCTACCCTAAATTCACCCCTCCACTTT.

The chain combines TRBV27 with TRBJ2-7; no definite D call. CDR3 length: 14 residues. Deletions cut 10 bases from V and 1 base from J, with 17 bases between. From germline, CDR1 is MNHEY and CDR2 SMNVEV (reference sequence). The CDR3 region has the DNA TGTGCCACCATAGCTGATGGGTCTTCCTACGAGCAGTACTTC. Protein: CATIADGSSYEQYF.

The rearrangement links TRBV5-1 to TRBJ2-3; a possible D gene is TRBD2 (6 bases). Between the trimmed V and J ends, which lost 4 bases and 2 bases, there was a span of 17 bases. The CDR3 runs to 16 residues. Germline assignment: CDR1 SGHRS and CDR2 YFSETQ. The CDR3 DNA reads TGCGCCAGCAGCCCTCCCGTAGCGGTAGCCACAGATACGCAGTATTTT. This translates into CASSPPVAVATDTQYF.